The 2 T cell receptor beta chains below come from one sample, sequenced in a study of T cells in Graves' hyperthyroidism and ophthalmopathy. Amplification of TCR beta CDR3 regions was performed using RNA transcripts as template. TCR CDR3 underwent first-round RT-PCR with the HTBI primer set. One entry per CDR3 protein, called by TCRdb with MiXCR from the multiplex PCR reads. The table lists approximately 630,000 distinct CDR3 sequences, 15% to 20% of them singletons. The specimen sequenced was blood. Receptor source: a woman younger than 45 with Graves' hyperthyroidism.

Comment on this clonotype: This may be a read error, as it is one base from a much larger clone. This sequence joins TRBV27 and TRBJ2-7, with no clear D. The CDR3 runs 15 residues. CDR1 is MNHEY and CDR2 is SMNVEV in the germline V gene (reference sequence). The CDR3 coding sequence is TGTGTCAGCAGTTTATCGAATCGCGCGCCCTACGAGCAGTACTTC. Translation: CVSSLSNRAPYEQYF.

In nucleotides, the CDR3 is TGTGCTAGTGGTTTGGTACAAGGGGCGGCATCACCCCTCCACTTT. Its translation: CASGLVQGAASPLHF. V is TRBV12-5 and J is TRBJ1-6; a possible D gene is TRBD1 (5 bases). This CDR3 comprises 15 residues. The V and J ends lost 0 bases and 10 bases respectively, with 13 bases between them. CDR1 is LGHNT and CDR2 is FRNRAP in the germline V gene.